Below, 5 T cell receptor beta chains from the same sample are listed, as sequenced in a study of cytomegalovirus exposure and HLA in healthy donors. The study ran its PCR with 60 Vbeta and 13 Jbeta primers. TCRdb's copy holds only in-frame clones and misses some; the assay was immunoSEQ multiplex PCR. The sample contains around 91,000 clones, under 65% of which appear only once. The sequenced sample consisted of PBMCs. The receptors were gathered from a man aged 55 to 70 in good health and CMV-seronegative.

The V call is TRBV6-5, the J call TRBJ2-5; 7 nucleotides line up with TRBD2. The length of the CDR3 is 15 residues. Germline V gives CDR1 MNHEY, CDR2 SVGAGI. Trimming took 5 bases from V and 7 from J; bases not matched to a gene: 13. The CDR3 region has the DNA TGTGCCAGCAGTGCTCAACCGGGGGGACGAGTGACCCAGTACTTC. Its translation is CASSAQPGGRVTQYF.

V is TRBV5-1 and J is TRBJ2-5; 10 bases map to TRBD2. Trimming removed 0 bases from V and 5 bases from J; junction bases left unmatched: 10. In germline, CDR1 is SGHRS, CDR2 YFSETQ. The CDR3 spans 17 residues. This CDR3 is CASSLEGLAQPTETQYF. In DNA, the CDR3 is TGCGCCAGCAGCTTGGAGGGACTAGCGCAACCTACGGAGACCCAGTACTTC.

J is TRBJ2-1 and V is TRBV5-1; TRBD2 might be the D (5 bases). Trimming stripped 7 bases from V and 0 bases from J, with 14 bases between. This CDR3 comprises 15 residues. From germline, CDR1 is SGHRS and CDR2 YFSETQ. The CDR3: CASVKAVTSYNEQFF. The CDR3 region has the DNA TGCGCCAGCGTAAAAGCGGTGACCTCCTACAATGAGCAGTTCTTC.

The sample holds a few counts of this clone. The chain has TRBV7-9 and TRBJ2-3, with TRBD2 matching 13 bases. Per the germline V gene, CDR1 is SEHNR and CDR2 is FQNEAQ (reference sequence). V gave up 6 bases and J gave up 1 base; unmatched junction bases: 7. The CDR3 extends over 17 amino acids. CDR3 sequence: CASRPNGLAGGTDTQYF. The CDR3 coding sequence is TGTGCCAGCAGACCTAACGGACTAGCGGGGGGCACAGATACGCAGTATTTT.

CDR3 protein: CASSEGRDTGELFF. CDR3 nucleotides: TGTGCCAGCAGTGAGGGGCGAGACACCGGGGAGCTGTTTTTT. The J gene is TRBJ2-2, the V gene TRBV6-4, with D possibly TRBD1 on 5 matching bases. Trimming removed 3 bases at V and 3 bases at J, with 8 bases between. Germline V gives CDR1 MRHNA, CDR2 SNTAGT. The length of the CDR3 is 14 residues.